A selection of T cell receptor beta chains follows, all from one sample in a study of blood T cell repertoires in COVID-19. This table comes from immunoSEQ multiplex PCR, and its TCRdb copy is limited to in-frame clones, with some not included. The sample lists 40,000 to 45,000 clones, approximately 90% occurring once. The sequenced material came from peripheral blood. All receptors come from a human donor in a cohort sampled during active COVID-19. The CDR3 runs from the conserved cysteine through the conserved F or W. A D gene is named only where the DNA matches it firmly. Where a row states a size, it is once, few, many or the class of an expanded clone; other rows omit it.

>TRBJ2-3|TRBV5-4|.|TRBD2
CASSWGLAGLTDTQYF
TGTGCCAGCAGCTGGGGACTAGCGGGACTTACAGATACGCAGTATTTT
>TRBJ1-1|TRBV28|.|.
CASSLWGGDTEAFF
TGTGCCAGCAGTTTGTGGGGGGGGGACACTGAAGCTTTCTTT
>TRBJ2-7|TRBV11-3|.|.
CASSLEFGEQYF
TGTGCCAGCAGCTTAGAGTTCGGGGAGCAGTACTTC
>TRBJ1-2|TRBV7-2|.|TRBD1
CASSLTGQGGYTF
TGTGCCAGCAGCTTGACAGGGCAGGGAGGCTACACCTTC
>TRBJ2-1|TRBV9|.|.
CASSVVGGVRLNNEQFF
TGTGCCAGCAGCGTAGTAGGAGGGGTCAGACTCAACAATGAGCAGTTCTTC
>TRBJ1-1|TRBV6-5|.|TRBD1
CASSTLTGRTEAFF
TGTGCCAGCAGTACCTTGACAGGGAGGACTGAAGCTTTCTTT
>TRBJ2-1|TRBV5-1|.|TRBD2
CASSPPLAGGPSEQFF
TGCGCCAGCAGCCCCCCTCTAGCGGGGGGGCCGAGTGAGCAGTTCTTC
>TRBJ2-7|TRBV20-1|.|.
CSASRTEGSYEQYF
TGCAGTGCTAGTCGAACGGAGGGCTCCTACGAGCAGTACTTC
>TRBJ2-3|TRBV10-3|.|.
CAIKEDTVTDTQYF
TGTGCCATCAAAGAGGACACTGTCACAGATACGCAGTATTTT
>TRBJ1-2|TRBV5-1|.|.
CASSPAGGDYGYTF
TGCGCCAGCAGCCCCGCGGGGGGCGACTATGGCTACACCTTC
>TRBJ2-7|TRBV5-4|.|TRBD1
CASSIGQGASYEQYF
TGTGCCAGCAGCATCGGACAGGGGGCCTCCTACGAGCAGTACTTC
>TRBJ2-3|TRBV3-1/TRBV3-2|.|.
CASSQVSGGGTDTQYF
TGTGCCAGCAGCCAAGTCTCAGGGGGAGGTACAGATACGCAGTATTTT
>TRBJ1-1|TRBV27|.|TRBD1
CASSPVTGVETEAFF
TGTGCCAGCAGTCCAGTGACAGGGGTAGAGACTGAAGCTTTCTTT
>TRBJ2-1|TRBV12-5|.|.
CASGSSEAPNYNEQFF
TGTGCTAGTGGTTCCTCAGAGGCCCCAAACTACAATGAGCAGTTCTTC
>TRBJ2-7|TRBV7-9|.|.
CASTPPVSYEQYF
TGTGCCAGCACCCCTCCGGTTTCCTACGAGCAGTACTTC
>TRBJ1-1|TRBV19|.|.
CASSTTVNTEAFF
TGTGCCAGTAGTACGACAGTGAACACTGAAGCTTTCTTT
>TRBJ1-6|TRBV4-1|.|.
CASSQDGTLNSPLHF
TGCGCCAGCAGCCAAGATGGGACACTCAATTCACCCCTCCACTTT
>TRBJ1-3|TRBV6-5|.|TRBD1
CASRAGDRDGNTIYF
TGTGCCAGCAGGGCAGGTGACAGGGACGGAAACACCATATATTTT
>TRBJ2-5|TRBV25-1|.|TRBD2
CASSELAGVETQYF
TGTGCCAGCAGTGAATTAGCGGGAGTAGAGACCCAGTACTTC
>TRBJ2-3|TRBV7-2|.|TRBD2
CASSASSGRLPNTQYF
TGTGCCAGCAGCGCGTCTAGCGGGAGACTCCCGAATACGCAGTATTTT
>TRBJ1-2|TRBV10-3|.|.
CAISDRAAESFYGYTF
TGTGCCATCAGTGACAGGGCCGCCGAGTCTTTCTATGGCTACACCTTC
>TRBJ2-3|TRBV11-3|.|.
CASSHTQDWDTQYF
TGTGCCAGCAGCCACACCCAAGATTGGGATACGCAGTATTTT
>TRBJ2-7|TRBV6-6|.|TRBD2
CASSFPLSGVLYEQYF
TGTGCCAGCAGTTTTCCCCTTAGCGGGGTGCTCTACGAGCAGTACTTC
>TRBJ2-4|TRBV25-1|.|TRBD2
CASSATGGAGNIQYF
TGTGCCAGCAGCGCGACCGGGGGGGCCGGAAACATTCAGTACTTC
>TRBJ2-3|TRBV9|.|TRBD2
CASSPGGGGPSTDTQYF
TGTGCCAGCAGCCCCGGGGGGGGCGGGCCAAGCACAGATACGCAGTATTTT
>TRBJ2-1|TRBV5-1|.|.
CASSLDGSTGGDSPDNEQFF
TGCGCCAGCAGCTTGGATGGGAGTACCGGGGGGGACAGCCCAGACAATGAGCAGTTCTTC
>TRBJ1-1|TRBV7-9|.|.
CASSQAGAGANTEAFF
TGTGCCAGCAGCCAAGCGGGGGCAGGGGCGAACACTGAAGCTTTCTTT
>TRBJ1-1|TRBV18|.|.
CASSPTTANTEAFF
TGTGCCAGCTCACCGACGACAGCGAACACTGAAGCTTTCTTT
>TRBJ2-1|TRBV25-1|.|.
CASSPPTGVDEQFF
TGTGCCAGCAGTCCGCCGACTGGTGTCGATGAGCAGTTCTTC
>TRBJ2-7|TRBV7-2|.|.
CASSVAAAYEQYF
TGTGCCAGCAGCGTAGCGGCGGCCTACGAGCAGTACTTC
>TRBJ2-5|TRBV12-3/TRBV12-4|.|.
CASSLNGRETQYF
TGTGCCAGCAGTTTAAATGGGAGGGAGACCCAGTACTTC
>TRBJ2-3|TRBV3-1/TRBV3-2|.|TRBD2
CASSRTSGPGGTQYF
TGTGCCAGCAGCCGAACTAGCGGCCCCGGTGGTACGCAGTATTTT
>TRBJ2-7|TRBV15|.|.
CATSRDLRVEQYF
TGTGCCACCAGCAGAGATCTGAGGGTCGAGCAGTACTTC
>TRBJ2-5|TRBV4-3|few|TRBD2
CASSLGASGGAEETQYF
TGCGCCAGCAGCCTCGGGGCTAGCGGGGGGGCGGAGGAGACCCAGTACTTC
>TRBJ2-1|TRBV9|.|.
CASSAPSGEQFF
TGTGCCAGCAGCGCCCCGTCCGGTGAGCAGTTCTTC
>TRBJ1-3|TRBV9|.|.
CASSVVPGRGNTIYF
TGTGCCAGCAGCGTAGTTCCGGGCCGCGGGAACACCATATATTTT
>TRBJ2-5|TRBV28|.|TRBD2
CASKTSGRTSGGTQYF
TGTGCCAGCAAGACTAGCGGGAGGACGTCTGGCGGGACCCAGTACTTC
>TRBJ1-5|TRBV2|.|TRBD1
CASSGQGRRGNQPQHF
TGTGCCAGCAGCGGACAGGGCCGGAGGGGCAATCAGCCCCAGCATTTT
>TRBJ1-3|TRBV5-1|.|TRBD1
CASHRGTGFGNTIYF
TGCGCCAGCCACCGAGGGACAGGGTTCGGAAACACCATATATTTT
>TRBJ1-2|TRBV10-2|.|.
CASSVGVLYGYTF
TGCGCCAGCAGTGTCGGGGTCCTCTATGGCTACACCTTC
>TRBJ2-7|TRBV6-2/TRBV6-3|.|TRBD2
CASSPRGRGGDEQYF
TGTGCCAGCAGCCCCCGCGGGCGGGGGGGGGACGAGCAGTACTTC
>TRBJ2-7|TRBV30|.|TRBD2
CAWSKIAGAAYEQYF
TGTGCCTGGAGTAAGATAGCGGGGGCCGCCTACGAGCAGTACTTC
>TRBJ1-1|TRBV3-1/TRBV3-2|few|.
CASSHGGASEAFF
TGTGCCAGCAGTCATGGGGGGGCATCTGAAGCTTTCTTT
>TRBJ1-1|TRBV3-1/TRBV3-2|.|.
CASSQDSGITEAFF
TGTGCCAGCAGCCAAGATTCGGGGATCACTGAAGCTTTCTTT
>TRBJ2-1|TRBV4-3|.|TRBD1
CASSPTGSYNEQFF
TGCGCCAGCAGCCCGACAGGGTCATACAATGAGCAGTTCTTC